These 12 T cell receptor beta chains were sequenced from one sample in a study of shared clonotypes between healthy human individuals. Terminally differentiated effector memory CD45RA+ cells were left out of the naive CD8 fraction, which was CD45RO-negative and positively selected for CCR7. Clones were read by immunoSEQ multiplex PCR, and TCRdb kept only the in-frame ones, dropping some. The table has about 2.1 million clones, 93% seen once. Sequences were obtained from naive CD8+ T cells from PBMCs. All receptors come from a man younger than 35 in good health. Some clones in this sample may be carry-over from other donors' samples.

The chain uses TRBV14 and TRBJ2-1; 11 bases map to TRBD2. The V gene's germline CDR1 is SGHDN and CDR2 FVKESK. Losses at the gene ends were 3 bases for V and 7 bases for J; bases not matched to a gene: 5. The CDR3 loop spans 15 amino acids. The CDR3 reads CASSHYWTSGNEQFF. CDR3 coding DNA: TGTGCCAGCAGCCACTATTGGACTAGCGGGAATGAGCAGTTCTTC.

Only a few counts were recorded for this clone. The V gene is TRBV9, the J gene TRBJ2-5; possibly TRBD2 for D (5 bases). The V gene lost 3 bases and the J gene lost 10 bases, with 25 bases spanning the gap. Germline V gives CDR1 SGDLS, CDR2 YYNGEE. The CDR3 is 16 amino acids. In DNA form, the CDR3 reads TGTGCCAGCAGCGGTTTCATGTCTAGCCCATCTGGCGTCCAGTACTTC. As protein: CASSGFMSSPSGVQYF.

The chain recombines TRBV15 with TRBJ2-3, with D unclear. Germline lookup yields CDR1 LNHNV and CDR2 YYDKDF (reference sequence). Deletions cut 7 bases from V and 2 bases from J, with 16 bases between. This CDR3 contains 15 residues. CDR3 residues: CATKVHGGFTDTQYF. CDR3 bases: TGTGCCACCAAAGTCCATGGCGGATTCACAGATACGCAGTATTTT.

The chain links TRBV9 to TRBJ2-1, with TRBD2 matching 9 bases. This CDR3 is built from 15 residues. Trimming at V came to 1 base and at J to 7 bases, leaving 6 bases not matched to a gene. CDR1 SGDLS and CDR2 YYNGEE come from the germline V gene. The DNA for the CDR3 is TGTGCCAGCAGCGTAAAGGTAGCGGGAGAAAATGAGCAGTTCTTC. Protein sequence: CASSVKVAGENEQFF.

The chain has TRBV7-9 and TRBJ1-3; TRBD1 aligns across 9 bases. The length of the CDR3 is 15 residues. The J segment lost 0 bases and the V segment lost 4 bases, leaving 1 base of the junction unmatched. The V gene's germline CDR1 is SEHNR and CDR2 FQNEAQ (reference sequence). CDR3 DNA: TGTGCCAGCAGCTGGGGACAGGGCTCTGGAAACACCATATATTTT. Amino acids: CASSWGQGSGNTIYF.

This chain joins TRBV5-8 and TRBJ1-2; D ambiguous. The germline V and J ends were trimmed by 4 bases and 3 bases, with 10 bases remaining between them. Germline-derived CDR1 and CDR2 are SGHTS and YDEGEE. The CDR3 loop spans 13 amino acids. The CDR3 DNA sequence: TGTGCCAGCAGCCCGCAAAGGGACTATGGCTACACCTTC. This gives the protein CASSPQRDYGYTF. Together with reference TRBV5-8 and TRBJ1-2, the CDR3 gives the full variable domain: EAGVTQSPTHLIKTRGQQATLRCSPISGHTSVYWYQQALGLGLQFLLWYDEGEERNRGNFPPRFSGRQFPNYSSELNVNALELEDSALYLCASSPQRDYGYTFGSGTRLTVV.

The chain couples TRBV28 to TRBJ1-4; D perhaps matches TRBD1 (5 bases). From germline, CDR1 is MDHEN and CDR2 SYDVKM. The CDR3 is 16 residues long. V was pared by 6 bases and J by 8 bases, with 22 bases between. As DNA, the CDR3 is TGTGCCAGCAGCCCGGTCGGGGGTGGGGTGGGGGAAAAACTGTTTTTT. It specifies CASSPVGGGVGEKLFF.

The chain carries TRBV19 and TRBJ1-1, with a tentative D call TRBD1 (5 bases). Germline V gives CDR1 LNHDA, CDR2 SQIVND (reference sequence). The CDR3 totals 14 residues. V dropped 2 bases and J dropped 6 bases, with 13 bases sitting between them. CDR3 residues: CASSIRAGLAEAFF. The CDR3 region has the DNA TGTGCCAGTAGTATAAGGGCAGGGTTGGCTGAAGCTTTCTTT. Filled out from reference TRBV19 and TRBJ1-1, the complete variable domain reads DGGITQSPKYLFRKEGQNVTLSCEQNLNHDAMYWYRQDPGQGLRLIYYSQIVNDFQKGDIAEGYSVSREKKESFPLTVTSAQKNPTAFYLCASSIRAGLAEAFFGQGTRLTVV.

In the case of this clone: Additional DNA sequences in this sample encode the identical CDR3. This CDR3 is CASSLGQGEAFF. The CDR3 DNA follows: TGTGCCAGTAGTTTGGGACAGGGTGAAGCTTTCTTT. The V and J genes are TRBV19 and TRBJ1-1, with 9 bases fitting TRBD1. CDR1 LNHDA and CDR2 SQIVND come from the germline V gene (reference sequence). After removal of 5 bases from V and 7 bases from J, the junction contained 2 bases not matched to a gene. The CDR3 consists of 12 residues.

The chain carries TRBV10-3 and TRBJ1-5; D is ambiguous. The CDR3 covers 14 residues. V was clipped by 3 bases and J by 4 bases, with 10 bases between them. Germline CDR1 reads ENHRY; CDR2 reads SYGVKD. CDR3 bases: TGTGCCATCAGTGACCCCTTAGCTAATCAGCCCCAGCATTTT. As protein: CAISDPLANQPQHF.

The J gene is TRBJ1-4, the V gene TRBV10-1; 12 positions agree with TRBD1. This CDR3 has 16 residues. Germline values: CDR1 WNHNN, CDR2 SYGVQD (reference sequence). V shed 8 bases and J 3 bases; nucleotides not matched to a gene: 7. CDR3 in amino acids: CASVRDRGLANEKLFF. The CDR3 DNA reads TGCGCCAGCGTTAGGGACAGGGGGCTGGCTAATGAAAAACTGTTTTTT.

V is TRBV9 and J is TRBJ1-4, with TRBD1 matching 7 bases. V dropped 4 bases and J dropped 0; count of bases not matched to a gene: 3. Looked up from germline, CDR1 is SGDLS and CDR2 is YYNGEE. The CDR3 is 15 residues long. CDR3 region: CASSTGQSTNEKLFF. CDR3 DNA: TGTGCCAGCAGCACGGGACAGTCAACTAATGAAAAACTGTTTTTT.